This entry lists 3 T cell receptor beta chains sequenced from one sample in a study of blood T cell repertoires in COVID-19. This table comes from immunoSEQ multiplex PCR, and its TCRdb copy is limited to in-frame clones, with some not included. The sample carries approximately 100,000 clones, 75% to 90% recorded once. Sample: peripheral blood. Receptor source: a woman between 55 and 75 years old with acute or convalescent COVID-19.

This sequence joins TRBV19 and TRBJ2-1, with 8 bases aligning to TRBD1. V trimming: 4 bases; J trimming: 4 bases; junction bases outside the gene matches: 6. The CDR3 spans 15 residues. From germline, CDR1 is LNHDA and CDR2 SQIVND (reference sequence). The CDR3 coding sequence is TGTGCCAGTAGTACTCGACAGGGGCTTTACAATGAGCAGTTCTTC. Translated: CASSTRQGLYNEQFF.

The J gene is TRBJ2-7, the V gene TRBV5-4; D not resolved. The CDR3 spans 12 residues. V was cut by 2 bases and J by 0 bases, with 3 bases left in between. Germline V gives CDR1 SGHNT, CDR2 YYREEE (reference sequence). CDR3 residues: CASSFNSYEQYF. The DNA of the CDR3 is TGTGCCAGCAGCTTCAACTCCTACGAGCAGTACTTC.

This chain connects TRBV29-1 to TRBJ1-4, with D perhaps TRBD1 (5 bases). The CDR3 loop spans 12 amino acids. CDR1 is SQVTM and CDR2 is ANQGSEA in the germline V gene. V was cut by 6 bases and J by 6 bases, with 11 bases left in between. CDR3 residues: CSVQGADEKLFF. The CDR3, as DNA: TGCAGCGTACAAGGGGCCGATGAAAAACTGTTTTTT.